The 4 T cell receptor beta chains in this list originate from one sample, sequenced in a study of breast tumors, draining lymph nodes, adjacent tissues. Samples came from axillary lymph nodes draining the breast cancer. A single record per CDR3 protein comes from TCRdb applying MiXCR to the multiplex PCR reads. The sample includes 150,000 to 200,000 distinct CDR3 sequences, roughly 31% of them seen just once. Sequencing input: axillary lymph node tissue. These receptors all stem from a female donor with breast cancer. Some clones in this sample may be carry-over from other donors' samples.

V gene TRBV7-3 combines with J gene TRBJ2-1, with 7 bases matching TRBD1. From germline, CDR1 is SGHTA and CDR2 FQGTGA. The CDR3 is made up of 16 amino acids. Trimming cost V 2 bases and J 10 bases; bases outside gene matches: 14. CDR3 protein: CASSLRDRGPGREQFF. CDR3 nucleotide sequence: TGTGCCAGCAGCTTACGGGACAGAGGTCCCGGTAGGGAGCAGTTCTTC.

This clonotype was observed many times. This sequence joins TRBV30 and TRBJ1-2; D may be TRBD1 (5 bases). Trimming stripped 2 bases from V and 7 bases from J, with 8 bases between. In germline, CDR1 is GTSNPN, CDR2 SVGIG (reference sequence). This CDR3 comprises 11 residues. CDR3 coding DNA: TGTGCCTGGAGTCCAGGGCTTGGCTACACCTTC. Residues: CAWSPGLGYTF.

This clonotype was recorded many times. A junction boundary mismatches the germline segment, possibly from a read error. The chain has TRBV6-6 and TRBJ2-2; the D is unclear. The CDR3 extends over 16 amino acids. The V gene's germline CDR1 is MNHNY and CDR2 SVGAGI (reference sequence). CDR3 sequence reads: CASSHSRARNTGELFF. The DNA for the CDR3 is TGTGCCAGCAGTCACTCTCGGGCTCGCAACACCGGGGAGCTGTTTTTT.

This clonotype has ten or more counts. J is TRBJ1-2 and V is TRBV9; a possible D gene is TRBD1 (5 bases). The CDR3 has 13 amino acids. V gave up 3 bases and J gave up 2 bases, with 8 bases separating them. Germline V gene lookup returns CDR1 SGDLS and CDR2 YYNGEE. Here the CDR3 reads CASSGRGNYGYTF. DNA of the CDR3: TGTGCCAGCAGCGGGAGGGGCAACTATGGCTACACCTTC.